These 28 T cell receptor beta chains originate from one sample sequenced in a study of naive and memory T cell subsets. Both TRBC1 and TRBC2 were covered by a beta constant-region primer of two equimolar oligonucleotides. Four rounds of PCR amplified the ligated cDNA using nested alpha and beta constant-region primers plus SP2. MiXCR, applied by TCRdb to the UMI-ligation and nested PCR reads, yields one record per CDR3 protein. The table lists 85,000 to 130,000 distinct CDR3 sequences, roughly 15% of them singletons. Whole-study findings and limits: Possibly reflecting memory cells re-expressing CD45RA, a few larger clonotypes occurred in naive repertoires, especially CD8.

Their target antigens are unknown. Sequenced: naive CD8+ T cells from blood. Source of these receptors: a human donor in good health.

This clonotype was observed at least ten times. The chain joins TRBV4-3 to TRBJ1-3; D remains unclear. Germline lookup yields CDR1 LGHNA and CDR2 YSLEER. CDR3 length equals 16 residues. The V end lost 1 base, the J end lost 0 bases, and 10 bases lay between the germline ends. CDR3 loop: CASSQVARISGNTIYF. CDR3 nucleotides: TGCGCCAGCAGCCAAGTGGCTCGGATCTCTGGAAACACCATATATTTT.

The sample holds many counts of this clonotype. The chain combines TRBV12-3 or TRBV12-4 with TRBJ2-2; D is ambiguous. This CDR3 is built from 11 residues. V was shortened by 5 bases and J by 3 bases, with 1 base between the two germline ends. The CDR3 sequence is CASSHTGELFF. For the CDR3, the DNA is TGTGCCAGCAGTCACACCGGGGAGCTGTTTTTT.

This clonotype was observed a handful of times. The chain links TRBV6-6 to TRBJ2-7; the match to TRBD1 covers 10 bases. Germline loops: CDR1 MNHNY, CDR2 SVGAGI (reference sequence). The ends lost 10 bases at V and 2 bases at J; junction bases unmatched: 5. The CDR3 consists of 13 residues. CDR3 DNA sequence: TGTGCCACCGGGACAGGGGTGGCCTACGAGCAGTACTTC. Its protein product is CATGTGVAYEQYF.

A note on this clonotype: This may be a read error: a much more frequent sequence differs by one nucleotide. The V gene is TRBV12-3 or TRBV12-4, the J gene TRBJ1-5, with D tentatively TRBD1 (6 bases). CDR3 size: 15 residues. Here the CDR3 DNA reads TGTGCCAGAAGTTTAGCGCTAGGGGGATCCCAGCCCCAGCATTTT. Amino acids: CARSLALGGSQPQHF.

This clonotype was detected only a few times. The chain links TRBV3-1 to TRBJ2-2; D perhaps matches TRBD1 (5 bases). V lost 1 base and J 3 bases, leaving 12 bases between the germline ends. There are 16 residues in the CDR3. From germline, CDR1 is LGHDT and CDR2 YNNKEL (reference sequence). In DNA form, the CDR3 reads TGTGCCAGCAGCCAAGGATCCTCGACAGACACCGGGGAGCTGTTTTTT. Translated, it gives CASSQGSSTDTGELFF.

For the CDR3, the DNA is TGTGCCAGTCACGATCTGGAGTTCTTC. Protein sequence: CASHDLEFF. The rearrangement links TRBV7-9 to TRBJ2-1; unclear D gene. V lost 9 bases, J lost 14 bases, and 11 bases lay in between. Germline CDR1 SEHNR, CDR2 FQNEAQ (reference sequence). CDR3 length: 9 amino acids.

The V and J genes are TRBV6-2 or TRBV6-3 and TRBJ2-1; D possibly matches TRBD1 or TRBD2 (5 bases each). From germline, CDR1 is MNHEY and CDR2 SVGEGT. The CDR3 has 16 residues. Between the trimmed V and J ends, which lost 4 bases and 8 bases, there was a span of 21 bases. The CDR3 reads CASSLDLRDQSYEQFF. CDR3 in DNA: TGTGCCAGCAGTTTAGACCTCCGGGACCAGAGCTATGAGCAGTTCTTC.

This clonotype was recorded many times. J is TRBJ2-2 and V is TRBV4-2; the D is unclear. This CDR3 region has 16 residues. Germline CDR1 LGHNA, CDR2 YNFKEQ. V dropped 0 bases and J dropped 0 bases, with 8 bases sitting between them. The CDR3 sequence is CASSQDGTSNTGELFF. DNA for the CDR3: TGTGCCAGCAGCCAAGATGGCACTTCGAACACCGGGGAGCTGTTTTTT.

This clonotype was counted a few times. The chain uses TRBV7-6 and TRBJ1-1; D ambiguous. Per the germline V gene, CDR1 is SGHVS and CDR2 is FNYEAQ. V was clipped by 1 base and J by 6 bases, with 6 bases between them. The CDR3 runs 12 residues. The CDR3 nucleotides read TGTGCCAGCAGCTTAGAAGGGTCTGAAGCTTTCTTT. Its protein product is CASSLEGSEAFF.

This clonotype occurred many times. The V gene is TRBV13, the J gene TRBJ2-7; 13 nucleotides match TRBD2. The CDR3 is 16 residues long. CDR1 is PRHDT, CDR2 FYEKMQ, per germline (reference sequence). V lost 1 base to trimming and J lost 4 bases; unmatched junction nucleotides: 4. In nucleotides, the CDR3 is TGTGCCAGCAGCTTAGCGGGGACTAGCGGGAAATACGAGCAGTACTTC. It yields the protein CASSLAGTSGKYEQYF.

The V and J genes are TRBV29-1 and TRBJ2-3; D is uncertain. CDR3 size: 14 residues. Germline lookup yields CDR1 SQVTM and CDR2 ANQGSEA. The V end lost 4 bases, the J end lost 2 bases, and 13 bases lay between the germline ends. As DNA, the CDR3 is TGCAGCGTTGTAGGTCTGCGCAACACAGATACGCAGTATTTT. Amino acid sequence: CSVVGLRNTDTQYF.

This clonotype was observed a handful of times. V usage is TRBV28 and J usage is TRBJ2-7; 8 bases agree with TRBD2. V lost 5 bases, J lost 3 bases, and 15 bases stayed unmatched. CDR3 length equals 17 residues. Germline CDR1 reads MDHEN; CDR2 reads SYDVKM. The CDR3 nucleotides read TGTGCCAGCAGTCTCCGCAGCGGGGGACCCGCGGACTACGAGCAGTACTTC. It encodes CASSLRSGGPADYEQYF.

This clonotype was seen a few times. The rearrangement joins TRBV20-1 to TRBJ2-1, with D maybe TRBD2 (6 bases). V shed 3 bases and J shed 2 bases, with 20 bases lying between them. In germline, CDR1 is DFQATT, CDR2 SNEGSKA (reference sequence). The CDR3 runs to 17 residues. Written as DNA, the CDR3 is TGCAGTGCTAGTGTTGTGGGGACTTATGCAACCTACAATGAGCAGTTCTTC. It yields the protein CSASVVGTYATYNEQFF.

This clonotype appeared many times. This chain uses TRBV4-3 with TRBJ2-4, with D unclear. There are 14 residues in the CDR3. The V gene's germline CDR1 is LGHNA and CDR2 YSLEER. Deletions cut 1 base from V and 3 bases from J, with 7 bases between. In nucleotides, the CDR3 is TGCGCCAGCAGCCAAGTATTAAGCAAAAACATTCAGTACTTC. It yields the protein CASSQVLSKNIQYF.

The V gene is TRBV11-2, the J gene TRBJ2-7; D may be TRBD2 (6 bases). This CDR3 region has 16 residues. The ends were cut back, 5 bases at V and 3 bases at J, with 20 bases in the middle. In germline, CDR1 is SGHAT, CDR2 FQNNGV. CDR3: CASSSKAGGTVYEQYF. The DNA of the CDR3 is TGTGCCAGCAGCAGTAAGGCCGGGGGAACGGTCTACGAGCAGTACTTC.

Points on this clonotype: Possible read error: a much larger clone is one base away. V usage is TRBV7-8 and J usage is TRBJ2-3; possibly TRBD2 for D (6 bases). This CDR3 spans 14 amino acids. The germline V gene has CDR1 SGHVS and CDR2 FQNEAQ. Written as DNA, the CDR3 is TGTGCCAGCACCCCGCGGGGAAGCACAGATACGCGGTATTTT. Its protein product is CASTPRGSTDTRYF. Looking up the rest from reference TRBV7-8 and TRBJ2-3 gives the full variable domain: GAGVSQSPRYKVAKRGQDVALRCDPISGHVSLFWYQQALGQGPEFLTYFQNEAQLDKSGLPSDRFFAERPEGSVSTLKIQRTQQEDSAVYLCASTPRGSTDTRYFGPGTRLTVL.

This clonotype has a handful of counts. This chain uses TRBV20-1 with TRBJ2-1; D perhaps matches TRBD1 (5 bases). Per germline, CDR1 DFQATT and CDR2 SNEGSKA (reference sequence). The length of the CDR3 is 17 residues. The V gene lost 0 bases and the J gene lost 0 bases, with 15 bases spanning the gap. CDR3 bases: TGCAGTGCTAGAGATCAGGGTTTACTCAGCTCCTACAATGAGCAGTTCTTC. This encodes CSARDQGLLSSYNEQFF.

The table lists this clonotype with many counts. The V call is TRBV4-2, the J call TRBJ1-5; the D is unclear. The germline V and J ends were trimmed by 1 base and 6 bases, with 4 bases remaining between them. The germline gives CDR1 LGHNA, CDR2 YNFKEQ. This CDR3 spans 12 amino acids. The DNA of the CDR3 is TGTGCCAGCAGCCAAGGGGGTCAGCCCCAGCATTTT. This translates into CASSQGGQPQHF.

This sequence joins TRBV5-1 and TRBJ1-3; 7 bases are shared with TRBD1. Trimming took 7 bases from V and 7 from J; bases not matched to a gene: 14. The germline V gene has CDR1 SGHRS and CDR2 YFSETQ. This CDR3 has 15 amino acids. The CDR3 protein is CASGPRQGFGNTIYF. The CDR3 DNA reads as TGCGCCAGCGGGCCTCGACAGGGCTTTGGCAACACCATATATTTT.

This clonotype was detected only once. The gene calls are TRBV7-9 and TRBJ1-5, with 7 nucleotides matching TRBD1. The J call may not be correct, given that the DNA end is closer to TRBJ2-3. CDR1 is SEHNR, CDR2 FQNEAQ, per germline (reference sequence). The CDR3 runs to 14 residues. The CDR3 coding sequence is TGTGCCAGCAGCTTAGTGGGACAGAATCAGCCCCAGTATTTT. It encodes CASSLVGQNQPQYF.

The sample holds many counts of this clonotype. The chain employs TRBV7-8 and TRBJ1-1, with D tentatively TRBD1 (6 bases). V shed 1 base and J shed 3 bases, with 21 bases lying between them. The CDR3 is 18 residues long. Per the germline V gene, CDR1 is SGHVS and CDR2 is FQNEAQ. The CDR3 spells CASSLVQQGRGLYTEAFF. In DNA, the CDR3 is TGTGCCAGCAGCTTAGTGCAACAGGGCAGGGGTCTGTACACTGAAGCTTTCTTT.

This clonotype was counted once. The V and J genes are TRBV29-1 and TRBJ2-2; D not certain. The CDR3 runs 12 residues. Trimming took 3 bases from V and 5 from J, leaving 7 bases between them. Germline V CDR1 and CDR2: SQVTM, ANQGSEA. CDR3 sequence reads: CSVEAGTGELFF. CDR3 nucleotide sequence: TGCAGCGTTGAGGCCGGTACCGGGGAGCTGTTTTTT.

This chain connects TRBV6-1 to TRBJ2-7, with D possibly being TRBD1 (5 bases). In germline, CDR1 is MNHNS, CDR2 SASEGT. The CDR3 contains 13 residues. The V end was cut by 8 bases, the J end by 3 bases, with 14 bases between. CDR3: CASLRQTLYEQYF. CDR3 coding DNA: TGTGCCAGCCTTCGACAGACCCTCTACGAGCAGTACTTC.

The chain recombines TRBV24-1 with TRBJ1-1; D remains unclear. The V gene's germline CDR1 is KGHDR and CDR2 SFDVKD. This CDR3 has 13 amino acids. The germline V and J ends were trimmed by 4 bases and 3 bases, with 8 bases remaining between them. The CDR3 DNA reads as TGTGCCACCAGTGACCTGTGGGACACTGAAGCTTTCTTT. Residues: CATSDLWDTEAFF.

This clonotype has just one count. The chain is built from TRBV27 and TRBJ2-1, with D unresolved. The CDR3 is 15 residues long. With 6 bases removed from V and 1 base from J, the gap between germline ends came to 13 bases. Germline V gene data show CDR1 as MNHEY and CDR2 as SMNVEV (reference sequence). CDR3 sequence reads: CASRPVSGSYNEQFF. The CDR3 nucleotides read TGTGCCAGCAGGCCGGTGTCCGGGTCCTACAATGAGCAGTTCTTC.

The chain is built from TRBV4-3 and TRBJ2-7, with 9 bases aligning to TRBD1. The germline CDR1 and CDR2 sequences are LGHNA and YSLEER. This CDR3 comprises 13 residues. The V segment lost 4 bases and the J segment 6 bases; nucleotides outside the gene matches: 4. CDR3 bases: TGCGCCAGCAGCCCGGGACAGGGCTCCGAGCAGTACTTC. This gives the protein CASSPGQGSEQYF.

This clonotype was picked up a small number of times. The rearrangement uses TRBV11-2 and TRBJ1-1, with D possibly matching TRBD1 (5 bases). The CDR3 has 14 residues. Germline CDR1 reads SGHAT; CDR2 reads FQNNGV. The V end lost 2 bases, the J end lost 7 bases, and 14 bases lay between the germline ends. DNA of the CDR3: TGTGCCAGCAGCTTATCCAACAGGAGGAGTGAAGCTTTCTTT. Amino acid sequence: CASSLSNRRSEAFF. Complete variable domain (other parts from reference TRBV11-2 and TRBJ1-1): EAGVAQSPRYKIIEKRQSVAFWCNPISGHATLYWYQQILGQGPKLLIQFQNNGVVDDSQLPKDRFSAERLKGVDSTLKIQPAKLEDSAVYLCASSLSNRRSEAFFGQGTRLTVV.

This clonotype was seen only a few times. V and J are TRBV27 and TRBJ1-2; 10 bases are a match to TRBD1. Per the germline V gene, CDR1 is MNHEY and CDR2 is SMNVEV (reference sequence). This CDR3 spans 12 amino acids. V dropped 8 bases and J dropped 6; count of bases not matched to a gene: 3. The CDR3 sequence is CASRDRGNGYTF. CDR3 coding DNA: TGTGCCAGCCGGGACAGGGGCAATGGCTACACCTTC.